This T cell receptor beta chain was captured in a study of shared clonotypes between healthy human individuals. Produced via immunoSEQ multiplex PCR; TCRdb's table is partial and in-frame only. The data contain some 680,000 clones, around four fifths of them seen just once; the ten biggest clones take up 1.5% to 2%. In germline, CDR1 is SGHTA, CDR2 FQGNSA. Trimming cost V 2 bases and J 5 bases, with 15 bases left between them. The CDR3 totals 15 residues. V and J are TRBV7-2 and TRBJ2-5; D is perhaps TRBD1 or TRBD2 (5 bases each). Sequencing input: memory CD4+ T cells sorted from blood. Subset denoted: CD45RA-negative fraction. This TCR was sampled from a woman aged 25 to 39 in good health. CDR3 sequence (DNA): TGTGCCAGCAGCTTATCGCCTAGCTGGGGGGAGACCCAGTACTTC. It encodes CASSLSPSWGETQYF.